A selection of T cell receptor beta chains follows, all from one sample in a study of blood T cell repertoires in COVID-19. Method: immunoSEQ multiplex PCR; TCRdb's copy keeps in-frame clones and lacks some. The sample has about 260,000 clones; 85% to 90% are singletons. Sequencing input: peripheral blood. The receptors stem from a young man with active or convalescent COVID-19. CDR3s include the opening cysteine and the closing phenylalanine or tryptophan. The D gene is left open where the match is weak. Size is omitted from some rows. Given values are once, few, many or a class for expanded clones.

J | V | size | D | DNA | CDR3
TRBJ1-5 | TRBV6-1 | . | . | TGTGCCAGCAGTGATTTGGGAGAAACCCTGGCCCAGCCCCAGCATTTT | CASSDLGETLAQPQHF
TRBJ2-1 | TRBV3-1/TRBV3-2 | . | TRBD2 | TGTGCCAGCAGCCAAGAAGGGAGCGGGGGGTACTACAATGAGCAGTTCTTC | CASSQEGSGGYYNEQFF
TRBJ1-6 | TRBV19 | . | TRBD1 | TGTGCCCTAGGGGACAGCGCCGGTAGTTCACCCCTCCACTTT | CALGDSAGSSPLHF
TRBJ1-4 | TRBV2 | . | TRBD1 | TGTGCCAGCAGACGGGACAGTCTTAATGAAAAACTGTTTTTT | CASRRDSLNEKLFF
TRBJ2-2 | TRBV5-1 | . | . | TGCGCCAGCAGCGGGCCCTCCCCGGAGCTGTTTTTT | CASSGPSPELFF
TRBJ1-5 | TRBV28 | . | . | TGTGCCAGCAGTTTTTACAGTGCAAGCAATCAGCCCCAGCATTTT | CASSFYSASNQPQHF
TRBJ1-1 | TRBV19 | once | TRBD1 | TGTGCCAGTAGTGACAGGGACCTAAACACTGAAGCTTTCTTT | CASSDRDLNTEAFF
TRBJ2-7 | TRBV7-2 | . | . | TGTGCCAGCAGCCCAGGGCACTCAGTCTCGTACTTC | CASSPGHSVSYF
TRBJ2-1 | TRBV7-9 | once | . | TGTGCCAGCAGCAGCCCCACTCGGGGTAATGAGCAGTTCTTC | CASSSPTRGNEQFF
TRBJ1-4 | TRBV7-9 | . | . | TGTGCCAGCAGCTGGGGCCAGGGGGAAAAACTGTTTTTT | CASSWGQGEKLFF
TRBJ1-5 | TRBV2 | . | . | TGTGCCAGCAGGGATCAGGAATTTAGCAATCAGCCCCAGCATTTT | CASRDQEFSNQPQHF
TRBJ1-4 | TRBV15 | . | . | TGTGCCACCAGCAGGGTAGAGAGGGAAAAACTGTTTTTT | CATSRVEREKLFF